This entry lists 9 T cell receptor beta chains sequenced from one sample in a study of post-analysis software for immune sequencing data (dated by TCRdb to about 2015). On the study overall, not on this receptor specifically: Roughly 5 TRBV segments, including TRBV5-6, TRBV5-1 and TRBV20-1, were significantly more frequent in patients than controls.

Library preparation used PCR. TCRdb shows the sequencer as Illumina HiSeq 2500. To reduce PCR and sequencing biases, unique molecular identifiers were incorporated into the TCR beta cDNA libraries. Using fastp at Q25 and MiXCR, TCRdb reprocessed the public reads and kept productive beta chains. Entries are consolidated by CDR3 protein sequence, retaining the most common genes and DNA. This sample gives approximately 400,000 distinct CDR3 sequences in total; roughly 36% of them show up just once. The biggest ten clones account for around 15% of the sample. No antigen has been assigned to these receptors. The sample taken for sequencing was blood. The source is a girl aged 5-17 years with multiple sclerosis.

This clonotype appeared once. This clone may be a read error of a much larger clone one base away. The V gene is TRBV4-2, the J gene TRBJ2-5; D call uncertain. The CDR3 extends over 19 amino acids. V lost 4 bases and J lost 11, with 35 bases in between. Germline V gene sequence: CDR1 LGHNA, CDR2 YNFKEQ. The CDR3 DNA follows: TGTGCCAGCAGCCGACTTCTCGCTAAAAACCTTATTCGGTACAATGAGCAGTACTTC. Translation: CASSRLLAKNLIRYNEQYF.

The chain combines TRBV6-6 with TRBJ2-3, with D possibly being TRBD2 (5 bases). V shed 5 bases and J shed 1 base, with 10 bases lying between them. This CDR3 has 14 amino acids. Germline CDR1 reads MNHNY; CDR2 reads SVGAGI (reference sequence). CDR3 in amino acids: CASSPDYRTDTQYF. As DNA, the CDR3 is TGTGCCAGCAGTCCCGACTATCGCACAGATACGCAGTATTTT.

This clonotype has more than one count but fewer than ten. The chain has TRBV20-1 and TRBJ2-7; D is possibly TRBD2 (5 bases). Trimming took off 1 base at V and 5 bases at J, with 9 bases between the two ends. The germline CDR1 and CDR2 sequences are DFQATT and SNEGSKA (reference sequence). This CDR3 has 12 residues. The CDR3 protein is CSARGRVDEQYF. Here the CDR3 DNA reads TGCAGTGCTAGAGGGCGGGTGGACGAGCAGTACTTC.

This clonotype has only a few counts. This chain links TRBV10-3 with TRBJ2-1, with D maybe TRBD2 (5 bases). The CDR3 runs to 16 residues. The V and J ends lost 7 bases and 0 bases respectively, with 16 bases between them. Germline V lookup: CDR1 ENHRY, CDR2 SYGVKD. CDR3 residues: CAITPEVGVSYNEQFF. As DNA, the CDR3 is TGTGCCATCACTCCAGAGGTCGGGGTCTCCTACAATGAGCAGTTCTTC.

This sequence joins TRBV2 and TRBJ1-1, with D possibly being TRBD1 (6 bases). CDR1 is SNHLY, CDR2 FYNNEI, per germline. V dropped 5 bases and J dropped 5 bases, with 18 bases sitting between them. This CDR3 is 15 amino acids long. The CDR3 spells CASSPGAARRTEAFF. CDR3 sequence (DNA): TGTGCCAGCAGTCCAGGGGCCGCTAGGAGAACTGAAGCTTTCTTT.

This clonotype was recorded a few times. This chain uses TRBV3-1 with TRBJ2-1; 8 bases agree with TRBD2. J gave up 0 bases and V 4 bases, and 2 bases lay outside the gene matches. The CDR3 runs 15 residues. CDR1 and CDR2 (germline): LGHDT, YNNKEL (reference sequence). CDR3 region: CASSPSGPSYNEQFF. DNA of the CDR3: TGTGCCAGCAGCCCTAGCGGGCCCTCCTACAATGAGCAGTTCTTC.

The chain carries TRBV29-1 and TRBJ1-1, with D perhaps TRBD1 (5 bases). Germline V gene sequence: CDR1 SQVTM, CDR2 ANQGSEA. The length of the CDR3 is 11 residues. The V gene lost 5 bases and the J gene lost 6 bases, with 10 bases spanning the gap. CDR3 nucleotide sequence: TGCAGCGTTTCCGGGACTGCTGAAGCTTTCTTT. Protein: CSVSGTAEAFF.

As to this clonotype: One junction end disagrees with the germline gene, perhaps due to a read error. The chain carries TRBV7-9 and TRBJ2-5; a possible D gene is TRBD1 (5 bases). The germline V gene has CDR1 SEHNR and CDR2 FQNEAQ (reference sequence). CDR3 length: 12 residues. CDR3 loop: CAGSLNRETQYF. CDR3 bases: TGTGCCGGCAGCTTAAACAGGGAGACCCAGTACTTC.

This chain uses TRBV27 with TRBJ2-7, with 8 bases that match TRBD2. With the DNA end fitting TRBJ2-5 better, the J assignment may be wrong. This CDR3 is built from 16 residues. Germline V gene data show CDR1 as MNHEY and CDR2 as SMNVEV (reference sequence). CDR3 protein: CASSPSNGGVGETQYF. The CDR3, as DNA: TGTGCCAGCAGTCCCTCTAACGGGGGGGTTGGAGAGACCCAGTACTTC.